This T cell receptor beta chain was sequenced during a study of CD8+ T cells in alopecia areata. Findings and caveats of the study: Baseline CD8+ expansion's link to response remains uncertain, as there was one nonresponder. Under tofacitinib, numerous expanded lesional clonotypes remained detectable in scalp and blood. Sequencing of scalp tissue also captures the resident alphabeta T cells of normal skin.

cDNA serving as the sequencing template came from extracted, reverse transcribed RNA. Sequencing was performed with immunoSEQ multiplex PCR; in TCRdb, only in-frame clones are kept and a portion is missing. The profile shows about 250,000 clones, around 64% of them singletons. This CDR3 region has 14 residues. V was cut by 5 bases and J by 8 bases, with 16 bases left in between. Per germline, CDR1 LNHDA and CDR2 SQIVND (reference sequence). Comments on this clone: The antigen remains unidentified.

Treatment in this sample: oral pan-JAK inhibitor, 5-10 mg twice daily. The chain combines TRBV19 with TRBJ2-4; possible D gene TRBD1, 5 bases. Material: CD4+ T cells sorted from blood, obtained around week 54, from a patient treated with tofacitinib. This receptor was taken from a human donor with alopecia areata. CDR3 DNA: TGTGCCAGTAGTCCTCCTGGGGCAGGAGACATTCAGTACTTC. It codes for CASSPPGAGDIQYF.